Below, 32 T cell receptor beta chains from the same sample are listed, as sequenced in a study of identical twins (dated by TCRdb to the mid-2010s). The library was generated by 5' RACE. Sequencing was performed on an Illumina HiSeq 2000. TCRdb's own reprocessing of the public reads used fastp at Q25 and MiXCR and kept productive beta chains. Here each entry gathers all rows of one CDR3 protein and keeps the most common genes and DNA. For this sample there are about 690,000 distinct CDR3 sequences; less than 25% appear just once. Together, the top ten hold about 4.3% of the sample. These data were also reused for a study on T cells expressing NK-cell markers.

The material sequenced was PBMCs. The receptor set was obtained from a woman between 18 and 29 years old in good health.

The sample holds a few counts of this clonotype. V and J are TRBV20-1 and TRBJ1-2; D unresolved. Trimming removed 6 bases at V and 8 bases at J, with 19 bases between. Per the germline V gene, CDR1 is DFQATT and CDR2 is SNEGSKA (reference sequence). The length of the CDR3 is 13 residues. CDR3 DNA: TGCAGTGCGCCTAGCGGCATTATATTGGGCTACACCTTC. This translates into CSAPSGIILGYTF.

This chain joins TRBV10-3 and TRBJ2-2; D is ambiguous. The CDR3 spans 12 residues. V shed 2 bases and J shed 6 bases, with 4 bases lying between them. Germline V gives CDR1 ENHRY, CDR2 SYGVKD. The CDR3 protein is CAISEGPGELFF. The CDR3 DNA sequence: TGTGCCATCAGTGAGGGGCCCGGGGAGCTGTTTTTT.

The chain is built from TRBV10-2 and TRBJ2-7; D may be TRBD1 (6 bases). The V gene's germline CDR1 is WSHSY and CDR2 SAAADI. This CDR3 contains 15 residues. Trimming left V 4 bases short and J 2 bases short, with 15 bases between. For the CDR3, the DNA is TGCGCCAGCAGTGCATTAGACAGGAGCACCTACGAGCAGTACTTC. Its protein product is CASSALDRSTYEQYF.

V gene TRBV19 combines with J gene TRBJ2-1, with D possibly being TRBD1 or TRBD2 (5 bases each). Germline CDR1 reads LNHDA; CDR2 reads SQIVND (reference sequence). The V and J ends lost 7 bases and 10 bases respectively, with 26 bases between them. The CDR3 length is 16 residues. The CDR3 DNA reads as TGTGCCAGTACTCTCAACGGGGCTACGGCTAACAGAGAGCAGTTCTTC. It is translated as CASTLNGATANREQFF. The full variable domain, rest sourced from reference TRBV19 and TRBJ2-1, is DGGITQSPKYLFRKEGQNVTLSCEQNLNHDAMYWYRQDPGQGLRLIYYSQIVNDFQKGDIAEGYSVSREKKESFPLTVTSAQKNPTAFYLCASTLNGATANREQFFGPGTRLTVL.

The chain has TRBV18 and TRBJ2-1, with D perhaps TRBD1 (5 bases). Germline CDR1 and CDR2: KGHSH and LQKENI. The CDR3 totals 11 residues. Trimming removed 5 bases from V and 14 bases from J, with 13 bases in between. The CDR3 DNA follows: TGTGCCAGCTCAAATGGCGACAGCAAGTTCTTC. As protein: CASSNGDSKFF.

The chain uses TRBV9 and TRBJ1-1; D gene unclear. This CDR3 has 14 amino acids. The germline V and J ends were trimmed by 0 bases and 1 base, with 7 bases remaining between them. Germline V gene lookup returns CDR1 SGDLS and CDR2 YYNGEE. The CDR3 coding sequence is TGTGCCAGCAGCGTAGGGCACACGAACACTGAAGCTTTCTTT. Its protein is CASSVGHTNTEAFF.

The chain is built from TRBV7-2 and TRBJ2-2; 8 bases fit TRBD2. V lost 0 bases, J lost 5 bases, and 5 bases stayed unmatched. The CDR3 sequence is 16 residues long. Germline values: CDR1 SGHTA, CDR2 FQGNSA. CDR3: CASSLAGLERTGELFF. CDR3 nucleotides: TGTGCCAGCAGCTTAGCGGGACTAGAAAGGACCGGGGAGCTGTTTTTT.

This clonotype has a handful of counts. The chain is built from TRBV5-8 and TRBJ1-1; 7 bases fit TRBD1. CDR1 and CDR2 (germline): SGHTS, YDEGEE. The J segment lost 3 bases and the V segment lost 4 bases, leaving 9 bases of the junction unmatched. CDR3 length: 15 residues. Here the CDR3 reads CASSLTTGWDTEAFF. The DNA of the CDR3 is TGTGCCAGCAGCCTAACGACAGGGTGGGACACTGAAGCTTTCTTT.

This clonotype was counted only a few times. This chain connects TRBV29-1 to TRBJ2-1; no clear D gene. Germline V gene sequence: CDR1 SQVTM, CDR2 ANQGSEA. Trimming took off 7 bases at V and 6 bases at J, with 10 bases between the two ends. The CDR3 spans 11 residues. CDR3 sequence: CSGSDFNEQFF. The CDR3 DNA reads TGCAGCGGTTCCGACTTCAATGAGCAGTTCTTC.

This rearrangement joins TRBV9 to TRBJ2-7; possibly TRBD1 or TRBD2 for D (5 bases each). Looked up from germline, CDR1 is SGDLS and CDR2 is YYNGEE. This CDR3 has 15 residues. The V end was cut by 1 base, the J end by 2 bases, with 13 bases between. The chain's CDR3 is CASSVSGTVTYEQYF. DNA for the CDR3: TGTGCCAGCAGCGTATCCGGGACGGTTACCTACGAGCAGTACTTC.

The chain joins TRBV6-1 to TRBJ1-2; tentatively, D is TRBD1 (6 bases). The CDR3 extends over 14 amino acids. CDR1 MNHNS and CDR2 SASEGT come from the germline V gene. Here the CDR3 DNA reads TGTGCTACGCTACGTGGGGGGGCCTCCTATGGCTACACCTTC. Translated, it gives CATLRGGASYGYTF.

The rearrangement links TRBV9 to TRBJ2-1, with 8 bases that match TRBD2. The V segment lost 4 bases and the J segment 7 bases; nucleotides outside the gene matches: 16. The length of the CDR3 is 17 residues. Looked up from germline, CDR1 is SGDLS and CDR2 is YYNGEE. CDR3 sequence: CASSHPGGFEYGNEQFF. The CDR3 bases are TGTGCCAGCAGCCATCCGGGGGGGTTCGAATACGGGAATGAGCAGTTCTTC.

This clonotype came up many times. The rearrangement uses TRBV7-9 and TRBJ2-5; 8 nucleotides agree with TRBD1. The CDR3 covers 15 residues. Germline CDR1 is SEHNR and CDR2 is FQNEAQ (reference sequence). Trimming took 5 bases from V and 2 from J; bases not matched to a gene: 7. CDR3 bases: TGTGCCAGCAGCCGATCCGGGACAGGACAAGAGACCCAGTACTTC. Translated: CASSRSGTGQETQYF.

The chain has TRBV10-3 and TRBJ2-6, with 7 positions matching TRBD1. V shed 3 bases and J 1 base; nucleotides not matched to a gene: 12. CDR1 and CDR2 (germline): ENHRY, SYGVKD. The CDR3 sequence is 19 residues long. The CDR3 protein is CAISDWAGGKRSGANVLTF. CDR3 sequence (DNA): TGTGCCATCAGTGATTGGGCAGGGGGTAAACGGTCTGGGGCCAACGTCCTGACTTTC.

This clonotype was observed a handful of times. The chain has TRBV29-1 and TRBJ2-7, with a weak D call TRBD1 (7 bases). Germline CDR1 SQVTM, CDR2 ANQGSEA. This CDR3 region has 13 residues. Trimming took off 7 bases at V and 0 bases at J, with 13 bases between the two ends. The CDR3 coding sequence is TGCAGCGCTGAGGAGGGGGCCTCCTACGAGCAGTACTTC. Protein: CSAEEGASYEQYF.

This clonotype appeared once. This rearrangement joins TRBV4-2 to TRBJ2-5; 12 bases are a match to TRBD2. With 4 bases clipped from V and 2 bases from J, the junction kept 11 bases outside the gene matches. The germline V gene encodes CDR1 LGHNA and CDR2 YNFKEQ. The CDR3 length is 18 residues. CDR3 amino acids: CASSPLAGGPGGQETQYF. The CDR3 region has the DNA TGTGCCAGCAGCCCCCTAGCGGGGGGGCCGGGGGGACAAGAGACCCAGTACTTC.

This chain links TRBV20-1 with TRBJ2-3; 7 nucleotides match TRBD2. In germline, CDR1 is DFQATT, CDR2 SNEGSKA (reference sequence). Unmatched junction bases numbered 9, after V lost 0 bases and J lost 0 bases. This CDR3 comprises 17 residues. The CDR3 DNA sequence: TGCAGTGCTAGAGATGTCCGGCTAGCGGCTAGCACAGATACGCAGTATTTT. Translating gives CSARDVRLAASTDTQYF.

The gene calls are TRBV5-1 and TRBJ2-7; 8 bases match TRBD1. This CDR3 has 14 residues. V lost 4 bases and J lost 4; bases outside the gene matches: 7. Germline V gene sequence: CDR1 SGHRS, CDR2 YFSETQ. As DNA, the CDR3 is TGCGCCAGCAGCCCCCCGGACAGGGAGTACGAGCAGTACTTC. Translated, it gives CASSPPDREYEQYF.

The chain employs TRBV6-1 and TRBJ2-3; D tentatively reads TRBD1 or TRBD2 (5 bases each). Germline V gene sequence: CDR1 MNHNS, CDR2 SASEGT. The germline V and J ends were trimmed by 5 bases and 0 bases, with 12 bases remaining between them. The CDR3 length is 15 residues. Here the CDR3 reads CASSPRDLSTDTQYF. The CDR3 nucleotides read TGTGCCAGCAGTCCCCGGGACCTTAGCACAGATACGCAGTATTTT.

The sample holds many counts of this clonotype. The chain employs TRBV5-1 and TRBJ2-4; 8 bases match TRBD2. The ends lost 2 bases at V and 7 bases at J; junction bases unmatched: 5. Germline-derived CDR1 and CDR2 are SGHRS and YFSETQ. CDR3 length: 14 amino acids. The CDR3 region is CASSFWLAGNIQYF. Here the CDR3 DNA reads TGCGCCAGCAGCTTCTGGCTAGCGGGTAACATTCAGTACTTC.

This clonotype was counted only a few times. The V gene is TRBV5-1, the J gene TRBJ2-3; tentative D call: TRBD1 (6 bases). Germline CDR1 SGHRS, CDR2 YFSETQ. V lost 2 bases and J lost 1, with 11 bases in between. The CDR3 is 15 amino acids. CDR3 region: CASSFTEGGTDTQYF. The CDR3 DNA follows: TGCGCCAGCAGCTTCACAGAGGGGGGCACAGATACGCAGTATTTT.

The V gene is TRBV13, the J gene TRBJ2-1, with 8 bases fitting TRBD1. Germline CDR1 and CDR2: PRHDT and FYEKMQ (reference sequence). The trim removed 4 bases at V and 2 bases at J, leaving 4 bases unmatched. The length of the CDR3 is 15 residues. In nucleotides, the CDR3 is TGTGCCAGCAGCTCCCGGGACAGGACCTACAATGAGCAGTTCTTC. Amino acid sequence: CASSSRDRTYNEQFF.

This clonotype appeared a single time. This sequence joins TRBV28 and TRBJ1-3, with D hard to call. V lost 10 bases, J lost 4 bases, and 17 bases lay in between. Per the germline V gene, CDR1 is MDHEN and CDR2 is SYDVKM. The CDR3 runs 14 residues. The CDR3 loop is CAMGPGLPGNTIYF. The CDR3, as DNA: TGTGCCATGGGCCCCGGGCTCCCCGGAAACACCATATATTTT.

V usage is TRBV12-3 or TRBV12-4 and J usage is TRBJ2-3, with D maybe TRBD2 (7 bases). V shed 5 bases and J shed 11 bases, with 11 bases lying between them. CDR3 length: 11 amino acids. The CDR3: CASSGGAGQYF. The CDR3 region has the DNA TGTGCCAGCAGTGGGGGGGCAGGGCAGTATTTT.

The CDR3 DNA is TGTGCCAGCAGCTTAATAGGACAGGGGGTCTACGAGCAGTACTTC. This encodes CASSLIGQGVYEQYF. The gene calls are TRBV7-9 and TRBJ2-7; 10 bases are shared with TRBD1. J lost 3 bases, V lost 2 bases, and 4 bases had no gene match. This CDR3 comprises 15 residues. Per germline, CDR1 SEHNR and CDR2 FQNEAQ (reference sequence).

The rearrangement uses TRBV15 and TRBJ2-7, with 9 positions matching TRBD1. Trimming cost V 5 bases and J 4 bases; bases outside gene matches: 9. In germline, CDR1 is LNHNV, CDR2 YYDKDF (reference sequence). The CDR3 totals 15 residues. The CDR3 nucleotides are TGTGCCACCAGCGCCCTTGGGACAGGGCTATACGAGCAGTACTTC. As protein: CATSALGTGLYEQYF.

This clonotype turned up a few times. This chain connects TRBV20-1 to TRBJ2-7, with D possibly matching TRBD2 (5 bases). The CDR3 consists of 13 residues. The V gene's germline CDR1 is DFQATT and CDR2 SNEGSKA (reference sequence). The germline V and J ends were trimmed by 3 bases and 0 bases, with 9 bases remaining between them. The CDR3 loop is CSASSADSYEQYF. CDR3 nucleotides: TGCAGTGCTAGTAGCGCGGACTCCTACGAGCAGTACTTC.

The V call is TRBV10-2, the J call TRBJ2-7; D uncertain. The CDR3 spans 13 residues. Germline V gene lookup returns CDR1 WSHSY and CDR2 SAAADI. Trimming shortened V by 8 bases and J by 4 bases, and 15 bases separated the two germline ends. CDR3 region: CASVNPPIYEQYF. CDR3 nucleotides: TGCGCCAGCGTAAACCCACCCATTTACGAGCAGTACTTC.

This clonotype was seen a handful of times. The chain joins TRBV6-1 to TRBJ1-4; D may be TRBD1 (5 bases). Germline V gene lookup returns CDR1 MNHNS and CDR2 SASEGT. The CDR3 covers 15 residues. The V gene lost 6 bases and the J gene lost 0 bases, with 11 bases spanning the gap. CDR3 sequence: CASSRDRTTNEKLFF. The CDR3 nucleotides read TGTGCCAGCAGCCGAGACAGAACAACTAATGAAAAACTGTTTTTT.

This chain connects TRBV7-9 to TRBJ2-1, with 11 nucleotides matching TRBD2. V trimming: 6 bases; J trimming: 7 bases; junction bases outside the gene matches: 8. There are 15 residues in the CDR3. Germline values: CDR1 SEHNR, CDR2 FQNEAQ (reference sequence). In DNA, the CDR3 is TGTGCCAGCAGATATAGCGGGAGGGCCGGTAATGAGCAGTTCTTC. This codes for CASRYSGRAGNEQFF.

V usage is TRBV7-6 and J usage is TRBJ2-1; D gene ambiguous. Trimming cost V 1 base and J 5 bases, with 12 bases left between them. The length of the CDR3 is 15 residues. The germline V gene encodes CDR1 SGHVS and CDR2 FNYEAQ. CDR3 residues: CASSLGPAFHNEQFF. The CDR3 DNA reads as TGTGCCAGCAGCTTAGGACCCGCCTTCCACAATGAGCAGTTCTTC.

This chain links TRBV27 with TRBJ2-7; weak D call: TRBD1 (6 bases). CDR3 length equals 15 residues. V was shortened by 8 bases and J by 1 base, with 18 bases between the two germline ends. Germline-derived CDR1 and CDR2 are MNHEY and SMNVEV (reference sequence). The CDR3 nucleotides are TGTGCCAGCCGCCGGGACAACCAACCGTCCTACGAGCAGTACTTC. This codes for CASRRDNQPSYEQYF.